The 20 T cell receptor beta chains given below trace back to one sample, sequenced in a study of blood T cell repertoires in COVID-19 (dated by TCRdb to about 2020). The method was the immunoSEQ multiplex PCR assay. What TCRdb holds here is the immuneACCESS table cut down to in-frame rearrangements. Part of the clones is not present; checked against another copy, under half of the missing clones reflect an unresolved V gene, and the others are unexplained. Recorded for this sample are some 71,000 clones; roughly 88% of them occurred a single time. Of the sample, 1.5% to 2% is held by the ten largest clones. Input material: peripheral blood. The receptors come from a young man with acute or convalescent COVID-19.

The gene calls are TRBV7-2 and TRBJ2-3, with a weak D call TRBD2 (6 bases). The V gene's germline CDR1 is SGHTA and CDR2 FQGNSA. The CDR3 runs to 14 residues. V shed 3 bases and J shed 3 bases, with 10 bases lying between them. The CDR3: CASSLEGYTDTQYF. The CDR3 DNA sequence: TGTGCCAGCAGCTTGGAGGGGTATACAGATACGCAGTATTTT.

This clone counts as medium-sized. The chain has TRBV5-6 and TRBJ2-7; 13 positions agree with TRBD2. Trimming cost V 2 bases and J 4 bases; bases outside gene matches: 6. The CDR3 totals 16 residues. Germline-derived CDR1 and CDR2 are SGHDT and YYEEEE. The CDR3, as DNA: TGTGCCAGCAGCTTATATCCGGGACTAGCGGGGTACGAGCAGTACTTC. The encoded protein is CASSLYPGLAGYEQYF.

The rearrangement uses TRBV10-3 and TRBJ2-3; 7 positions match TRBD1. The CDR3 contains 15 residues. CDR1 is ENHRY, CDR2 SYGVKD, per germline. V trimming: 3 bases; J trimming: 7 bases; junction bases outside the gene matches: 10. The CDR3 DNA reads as TGTGCCATCAGTGAAACCGGGACAGCCGCAAATACGCAGTATTTT. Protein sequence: CAISETGTAANTQYF.

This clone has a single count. The CDR3 is CASSRYLNTEAFF. CDR3 DNA sequence: TGTGCCAGCAGTAGATACTTAAACACTGAAGCTTTCTTT. V is TRBV2 and J is TRBJ1-1; D is undetermined. The germline V gene encodes CDR1 SNHLY and CDR2 FYNNEI. The CDR3 length is 13 residues. Between the trimmed V and J ends, which lost 5 bases and 2 bases, there was a span of 9 bases. The whole variable domain, filled in from reference TRBV2 and TRBJ1-1, reads EPEVTQTPSHQVTQMGQEVILRCVPISNHLYFYWYRQILGQKVEFLVSFYNNEISEKSEIFDDQFSVERPDGSNFTLKIRSTKLEDSAMYFCASSRYLNTEAFFGQGTRLTVV.

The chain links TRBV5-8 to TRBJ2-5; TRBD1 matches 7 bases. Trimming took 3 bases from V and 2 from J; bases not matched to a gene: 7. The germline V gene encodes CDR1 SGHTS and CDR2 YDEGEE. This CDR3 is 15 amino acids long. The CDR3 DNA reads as TGTGCCAGCAGCTCACTTGGGACAGCTCAAGAGACCCAGTACTTC. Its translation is CASSSLGTAQETQYF.

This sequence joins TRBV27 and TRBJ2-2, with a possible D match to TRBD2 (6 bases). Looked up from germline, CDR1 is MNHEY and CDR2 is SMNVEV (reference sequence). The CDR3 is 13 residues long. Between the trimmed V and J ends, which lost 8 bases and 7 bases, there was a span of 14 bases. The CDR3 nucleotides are TGTGCCAGCGCAGGGACTGTGGACGGGGAGCTGTTTTTT. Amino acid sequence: CASAGTVDGELFF.

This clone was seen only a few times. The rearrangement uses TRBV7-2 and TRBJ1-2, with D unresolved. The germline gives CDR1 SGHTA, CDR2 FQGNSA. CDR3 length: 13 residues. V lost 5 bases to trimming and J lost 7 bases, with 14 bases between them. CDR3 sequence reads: CASSPVSGSGYTF. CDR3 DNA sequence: TGTGCCAGCAGCCCCGTCTCGGGGTCTGGCTACACCTTC.

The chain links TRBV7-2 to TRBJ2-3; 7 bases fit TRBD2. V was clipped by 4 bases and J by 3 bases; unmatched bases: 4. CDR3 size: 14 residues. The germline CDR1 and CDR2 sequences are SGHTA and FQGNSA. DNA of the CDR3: TGTGCCAGCAGCTCCGGACTAGTAACAGATACGCAGTATTTT. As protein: CASSSGLVTDTQYF.

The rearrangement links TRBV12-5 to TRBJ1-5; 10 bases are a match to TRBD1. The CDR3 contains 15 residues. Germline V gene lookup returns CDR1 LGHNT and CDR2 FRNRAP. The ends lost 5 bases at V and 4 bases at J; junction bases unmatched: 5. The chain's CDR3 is CASGAGQGGNQPQHF. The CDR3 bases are TGTGCTAGTGGTGCCGGACAGGGGGGTAATCAGCCCCAGCATTTT.

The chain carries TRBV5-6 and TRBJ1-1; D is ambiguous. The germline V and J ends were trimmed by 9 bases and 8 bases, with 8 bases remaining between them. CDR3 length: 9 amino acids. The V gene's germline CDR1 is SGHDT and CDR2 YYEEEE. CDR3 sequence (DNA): TGTGCCATCCTATGCGAAGCTTTCTTT. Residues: CAILCEAFF.

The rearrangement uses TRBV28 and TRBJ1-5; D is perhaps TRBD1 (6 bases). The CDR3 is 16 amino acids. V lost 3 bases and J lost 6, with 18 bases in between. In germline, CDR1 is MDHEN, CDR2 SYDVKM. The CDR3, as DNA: TGTGCCAGCAGTTTTGCTACCCAGGGGAGGGGTCAGCCCCAGCATTTT. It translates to CASSFATQGRGQPQHF.

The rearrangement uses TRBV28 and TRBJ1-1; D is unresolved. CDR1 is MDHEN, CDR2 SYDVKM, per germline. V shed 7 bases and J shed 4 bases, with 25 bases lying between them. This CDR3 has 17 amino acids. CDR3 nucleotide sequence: TGTGCCAGCACCAAAACGTCCAGAGGGTGGGGATCCACTGAAGCTTTCTTT. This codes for CASTKTSRGWGSTEAFF.

This CDR3 reads CSVGGYYGYTF. For the CDR3, the DNA is TGCAGTGTAGGGGGCTACTATGGCTACACCTTC. The V gene is TRBV20-1, the J gene TRBJ1-2; 7 bases match TRBD1. The CDR3 has 11 amino acids. Trimming took 7 bases from V and 3 from J; bases not matched to a gene: 2. Germline CDR1 DFQATT, CDR2 SNEGSKA (reference sequence).

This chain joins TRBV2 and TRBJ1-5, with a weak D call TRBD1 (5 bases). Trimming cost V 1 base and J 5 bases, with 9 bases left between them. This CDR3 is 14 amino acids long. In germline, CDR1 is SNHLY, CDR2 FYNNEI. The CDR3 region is CASSEVKGDQPQHF. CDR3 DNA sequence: TGTGCCAGCAGTGAAGTAAAAGGGGATCAGCCCCAGCATTTT.

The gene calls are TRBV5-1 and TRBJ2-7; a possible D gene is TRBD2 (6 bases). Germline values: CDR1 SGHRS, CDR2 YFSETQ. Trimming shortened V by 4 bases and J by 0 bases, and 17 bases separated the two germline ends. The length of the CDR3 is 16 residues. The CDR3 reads CASSRPSRDSSYEQYF. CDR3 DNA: TGCGCCAGCAGCCGACCTAGCAGGGACTCCTCCTACGAGCAGTACTTC. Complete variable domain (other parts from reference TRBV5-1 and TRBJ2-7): KAGVTQTPRYLIKTRGQQVTLSCSPISGHRSVSWYQQTPGQGLQFLFEYFSETQRNKGNFPGRFSGRQFSNSRSEMNVSTLELGDSALYLCASSRPSRDSSYEQYFGPGTRLTVT.

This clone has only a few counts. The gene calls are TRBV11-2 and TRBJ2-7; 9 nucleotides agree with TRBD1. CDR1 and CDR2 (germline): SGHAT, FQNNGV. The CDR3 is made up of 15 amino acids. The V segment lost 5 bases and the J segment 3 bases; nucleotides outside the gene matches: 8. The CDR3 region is CASSRGTGPLYEQYV. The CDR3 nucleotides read TGTGCCAGCAGCCGTGGGACAGGGCCCCTCTACGAGCAGTACGTC.

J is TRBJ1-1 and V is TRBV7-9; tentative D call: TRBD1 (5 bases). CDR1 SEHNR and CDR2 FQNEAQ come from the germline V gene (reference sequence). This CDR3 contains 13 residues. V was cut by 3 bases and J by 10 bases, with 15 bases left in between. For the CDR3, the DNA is TGTGCCAGCAGCTTTGGGGGGAGGATTCGAGCTTTCTTT. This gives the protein CASSFGGRIRAFF. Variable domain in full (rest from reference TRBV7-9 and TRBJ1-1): DTGVSQNPRHKITKRGQNVTFRCDPISEHNRLYWYRQTLGQGPEFLTYFQNEAQLEKSRLLSDRFSAERPKGSFSTLEIQRTEQGDSAMYLCASSFGGRIRAFFGQGTRLTVV.

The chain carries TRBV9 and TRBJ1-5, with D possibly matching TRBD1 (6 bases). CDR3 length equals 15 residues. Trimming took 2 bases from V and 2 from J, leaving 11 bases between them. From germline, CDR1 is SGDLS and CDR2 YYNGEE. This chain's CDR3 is CASSVAAGGNQPQHF. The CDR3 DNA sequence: TGTGCCAGCAGCGTTGCGGCAGGGGGCAATCAGCCCCAGCATTTT.

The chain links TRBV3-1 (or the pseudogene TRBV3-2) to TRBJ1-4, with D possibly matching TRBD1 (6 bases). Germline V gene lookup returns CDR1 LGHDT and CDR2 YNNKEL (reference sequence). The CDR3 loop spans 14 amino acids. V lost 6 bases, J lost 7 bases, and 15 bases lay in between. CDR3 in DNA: TGTGCCAGCAGGCCACAGGGCGGCGGTGAAAAACTGTTTTTT. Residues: CASRPQGGGEKLFF.

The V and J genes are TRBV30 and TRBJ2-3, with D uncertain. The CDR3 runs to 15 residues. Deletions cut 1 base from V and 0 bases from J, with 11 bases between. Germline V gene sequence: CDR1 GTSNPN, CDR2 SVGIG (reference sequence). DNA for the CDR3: TGTGCCTGGAGTGCTCGTGTGAGTAGCACAGATACGCAGTATTTT. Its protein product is CAWSARVSSTDTQYF.